The rows below give T cell receptor beta chains drawn from one sample of a study of Graves' ophthalmopathy and Graves' hyperthyroidism. TCRdb ran MiXCR on the multiplex PCR reads and lists one entry per CDR3 protein. Of 350,000 or so distinct CDR3 sequences in the sample, under 20% are singletons; the top ten hold around an eighth. Material for sequencing was peripheral blood. These receptors originate from an adult man with Graves' ophthalmopathy. Both conserved end residues are part of each CDR3. D genes are given only for firm matches. For some rows the clone size is stated as once, few or many, or as a class when expanded; others skip it.

abundance	v_gene	d_gene	j_gene	CDR3nt	CDR3aa
many	TRBV7-9	.	TRBJ2-7	TGTGCCAGCAGCTTTGTTTCCGCACCTTACGAGCAGTACTTC	CASSFVSAPYEQYF
many	TRBV20-1	TRBD2	TRBJ2-2	TGCAGTGCTAGAGGTAGCGGGGGACCTCCCCGGGAGCTGTTTTTT	CSARGSGGPPRELFF
.	TRBV11-2	.	TRBJ2-7	TGTGCCAGCAGCTTAGTGACAGCTCGCGACGAGCAGTACTTC	CASSLVTARDEQYF
few	TRBV15	.	TRBJ2-5	TGTGCCACCAGCAGGGCCCCGTGGATCGAAGAGACCCAGTACTTC	CATSRAPWIEETQYF
once	TRBV2	TRBD2	TRBJ2-5	TGTGCCAGCAGTGGACAAGCGGGAGGACGAAAAGAGACCCAGTACTTC	CASSGQAGGRKETQYF
.	TRBV6-1	.	TRBJ2-7	TGTGCCAGCAGTGAAGGGCTGCGGGTGAGCTCCTACGAGCAGTACTTC	CASSEGLRVSSYEQYF
many	TRBV7-2	.	TRBJ2-7	TGTGCCAGCAGCCGGTGGACGGCGACCTACGAGCAGTACTTC	CASSRWTATYEQYF
.	TRBV6-1	TRBD1	TRBJ1-5	TGTGCCAGCAGTGCCGCCCGTGGCAGGGGGCAATGGCAGCCCCAGCATTTT	CASSAARGRGQWQPQHF
few	TRBV7-2	.	TRBJ1-2	TGTGCCAGCAGCTTGGGGGTAGCCGGTGGGCAGGGCTACAGCTTC	CASSLGVAGGQGYSF
many	TRBV7-3	.	TRBJ2-7	TGTGCCAGCAGCTTATATCCGGGAACCTCATACGAGCAGTACTTC	CASSLYPGTSYEQYF
many	TRBV6-1	.	TRBJ1-5	TGTGCCAGCCGGTTGGGATGGGGGCCCCAGCATTTT	CASRLGWGPQHF
many	TRBV11-1	.	TRBJ1-3	TGTGCCAGCACCATGGGAAGAGGGACCGCTGCTGGAAACACCATATATTTT	CASTMGRGTAAGNTIYF
many	TRBV29-1	.	TRBJ2-7	TGCAGCGTTGGGGGTGTGGGGTACGAGCAGTACTTC	CSVGGVGYEQYF
.	TRBV12-3/TRBV12-4	.	TRBJ1-6	TGTGCCAGCAGTTCGACAGGTTTTAATTCACCCCTCCACTTT	CASSSTGFNSPLHF
few	TRBV5-1	.	TRBJ2-3	TGCGCCAGCAGCGGGGGTGGGAGCACAGATACGCAGTATTTT	CASSGGGSTDTQYF
many	TRBV4-1	.	TRBJ2-5	TGCGCCAGCAGCCAAGATGGCGGGGTAGAGACCCAGTACTTC	CASSQDGGVETQYF
many	TRBV9	TRBD2	TRBJ2-7	TGTGCCAGCAGCGTAGATGCTAGCGGGAGCTACGAGCAGTACTTC	CASSVDASGSYEQYF
.	TRBV6-1	.	TRBJ2-2	TGTGCCAGCAAGTGGACTCCGAACACCGGGGAGTTGTTTTTT	CASKWTPNTGELFF
many	TRBV5-6	TRBD2	TRBJ2-1	TGTGCCAGCAGCCCACTAGCGGGGGGACACAATGAGCAGTTCTTC	CASSPLAGGHNEQFF
many	TRBV6-2/TRBV6-3	TRBD1	TRBJ2-7	TGTGCCAGCAGACAAAAAGGGGGCTGGATGGGGGAGCAGTACTTC	CASRQKGGWMGEQYF
.	TRBV6-1	TRBD2	TRBJ2-5	TGTGCCACCCTACACGGGGGACTAGCGTACGAAGAGACCCAGTACTTC	CATLHGGLAYEETQYF
many	TRBV11-2	TRBD2	TRBJ2-5	TGTGCCAGCAGCCAAAGGACTAGCGGTCAAGAGACCCAGTACTTC	CASSQRTSGQETQYF
many	TRBV5-1	.	TRBJ2-7	TGCGCCAGCAGCTTGATGGTTCAGGGTGTTTCCTCCGAGCAGTACTTC	CASSLMVQGVSSEQYF
many	TRBV20-1	.	TRBJ1-1	TGCAGTGCTAGATTCGCTGGGTCTAACACTGAAGCTTTCTTT	CSARFAGSNTEAFF
many	TRBV12-3/TRBV12-4	.	TRBJ2-7	TGTGCCAGCAGTCCTTCTCTCTCCTACGAGCAGTACTTC	CASSPSLSYEQYF
many	TRBV20-1	TRBD2	TRBJ2-5	TGCAGTGCAGGACTAGCGGGGGGGCCCGAGACCCAGTACTTC	CSAGLAGGPETQYF
.	TRBV3-1	.	TRBJ2-2	TGTGCCAGCAGTCAGCAGAGGACCCCGAACACCGGGGAGCTGTTTTTT	CASSQQRTPNTGELFF
many	TRBV20-1	.	TRBJ1-5	TGCAGTGCTGGGGGAGTGTCAAGTGTTCAGCCCCAGCATTTT	CSAGGVSSVQPQHF
many	TRBV20-1	.	TRBJ1-2	TGCAGTGCTAGAGGCCAACCGCCTAACTATGGCTACACCTTC	CSARGQPPNYGYTF
many	TRBV7-2	.	TRBJ2-5	TGTGCCAGCAGCTTATCGGTAGCCCAAAAAGAGACCCAGTACTTC	CASSLSVAQKETQYF
many	TRBV20-1	.	TRBJ2-7	TGCAGTGCTAGTGAGTACTTCTACGAGCAGTACTTC	CSASEYFYEQYF
many	TRBV20-1	.	TRBJ2-2	TGCAGTGCTAGGGGTACCGGGGAGCTGTTTTTT	CSARGTGELFF
many	TRBV20-1	TRBD2	TRBJ2-7	TGCAGTGCTAGAGACGCGGGCCTAGCGGGAGGTCGGGTATCCTACGAGCAGTACTTC	CSARDAGLAGGRVSYEQYF
many	TRBV7-9	.	TRBJ1-3	TGTGCCAGCAGCTCCCGGGGAGGTTCTGGAAACACCATATATTTT	CASSSRGGSGNTIYF
many	TRBV10-1	TRBD1	TRBJ2-7	TGCGCCAGCAGTGGGACAGGGGGGTCCTACGAGCAGTACTTC	CASSGTGGSYEQYF
many	TRBV20-1	.	TRBJ2-4	TGCAGTGCTAGAGTACCGGGAGCCAAAAACATTCAGTACTTC	CSARVPGAKNIQYF
many	TRBV19	.	TRBJ1-5	TGTGCCAGTAAAGGGGATAGCAATCAGCCCCAGCATTTT	CASKGDSNQPQHF
.	TRBV12-3/TRBV12-4	.	TRBJ1-3	TGTGCCAGCACCCGACCTTTGTCCTCTGGAAACACCATATATTTT	CASTRPLSSGNTIYF
many	TRBV6-1	.	TRBJ1-5	TGTGCCAGCAGTGAAACAGGCGGTTATAGCAATCAGCCCCAGCATTTT	CASSETGGYSNQPQHF
many	TRBV27	.	TRBJ1-5	TGTGCCAGCAGTTTTGGGGGCCCATGGTCGGGGGGCAATCAGCCCCAGCATTTT	CASSFGGPWSGGNQPQHF
many	TRBV12-3/TRBV12-4	TRBD2	TRBJ2-5	TGTGCCAGCAGTTTAGCGCTAGCGGGAGCGGGGGAGACCCAGTACTTC	CASSLALAGAGETQYF
many	TRBV11-2	TRBD2	TRBJ2-5	TGTGCCAGCAGCAAGCGGGGGGTAACAAGGGAGACCCAGTACTTC	CASSKRGVTRETQYF
many	TRBV6-2/TRBV6-3	.	TRBJ2-2	TGTGCCAGCAGTTCGCTCGCCGGGGAGCTGTTTTTT	CASSSLAGELFF
many	TRBV28	TRBD1	TRBJ1-5	TGTGCCAGCAGTTTTCTAATTTCACGATGGACAGGGGGGTCGGATCAGCCCCAGCATTTT	CASSFLISRWTGGSDQPQHF
many	TRBV12-3/TRBV12-4	.	TRBJ2-7	TGTGCCAGCAGTAAAGAGTTGGGGGAGCAGTACTTC	CASSKELGEQYF
many	TRBV7-2	TRBD1	TRBJ2-7	TGTGCCAGCAGCCCAGTGACAGGGGGGAGCTCCTACGAGCAGTACTTC	CASSPVTGGSSYEQYF